This T cell receptor (beta chain) was found in a study of T cell responses to AZD1222 COVID-19 vaccine. Points from the study as a whole: Variant regions that are unmutated are reportedly the target of nearly half of spike-specific TCRs.

The table came from immunoSEQ multiplex PCR; TCRdb's copy has only in-frame clones and leaves some out. The sample yields roughly 50,000 clones, 60% to 85% seen once. Trimming removed 7 bases from V and 0 bases from J, with 4 bases in between. Germline V gene sequence: CDR1 KGHSH, CDR2 LQKENI. CDR3 length: 13 residues. The sample holds many counts of this clone. Its target is unknown. V and J are TRBV18 and TRBJ2-6; no reliable D call. This sequence originates from an adult in good health. The sample consisted of peripheral blood, taken on day 0 of AZD1222 vaccination. The CDR3 loop reads CASYSSGANVLTF. The CDR3 coding sequence is TGTGCCAGCTATAGCTCTGGGGCCAACGTCCTGACTTTC.